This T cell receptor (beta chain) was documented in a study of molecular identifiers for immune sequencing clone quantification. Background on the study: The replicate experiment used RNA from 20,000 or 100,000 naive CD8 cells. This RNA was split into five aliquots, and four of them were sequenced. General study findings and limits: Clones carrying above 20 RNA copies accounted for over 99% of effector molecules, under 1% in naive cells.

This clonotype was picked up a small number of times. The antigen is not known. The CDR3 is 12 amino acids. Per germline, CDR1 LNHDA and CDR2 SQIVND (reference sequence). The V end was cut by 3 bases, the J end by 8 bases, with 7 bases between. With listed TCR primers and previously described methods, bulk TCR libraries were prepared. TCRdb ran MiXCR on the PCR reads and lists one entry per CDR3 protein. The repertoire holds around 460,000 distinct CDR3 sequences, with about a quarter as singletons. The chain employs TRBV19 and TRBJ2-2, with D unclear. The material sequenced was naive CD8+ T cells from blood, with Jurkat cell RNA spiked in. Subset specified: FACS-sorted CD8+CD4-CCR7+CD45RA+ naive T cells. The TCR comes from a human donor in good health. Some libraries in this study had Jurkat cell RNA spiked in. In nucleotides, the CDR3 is TGTGCCAGTAGTATTATACCGGGGGAGCTGTTTTTT. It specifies CASSIIPGELFF.